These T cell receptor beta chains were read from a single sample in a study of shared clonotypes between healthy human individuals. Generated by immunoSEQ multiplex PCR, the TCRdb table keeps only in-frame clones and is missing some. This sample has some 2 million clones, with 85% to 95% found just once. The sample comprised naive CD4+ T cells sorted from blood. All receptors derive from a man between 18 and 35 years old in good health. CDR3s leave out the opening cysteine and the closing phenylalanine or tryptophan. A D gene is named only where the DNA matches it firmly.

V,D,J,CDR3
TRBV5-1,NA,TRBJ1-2,ASSSGHTYGYT
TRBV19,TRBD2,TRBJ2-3,ASSQRTSPTDTQY
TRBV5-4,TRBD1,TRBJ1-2,ASSKPGQGPSNYGYT
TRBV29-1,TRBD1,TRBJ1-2,SVAIDRGDYGYT
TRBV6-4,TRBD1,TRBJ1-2,ASSRGTGDGGYT
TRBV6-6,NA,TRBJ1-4,ASRSSEATNEKLF
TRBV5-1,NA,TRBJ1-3,ASSAQGTGNTIY
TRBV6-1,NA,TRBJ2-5,ASSGRPGTVGETQY
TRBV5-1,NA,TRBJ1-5,ASSETGNSNQPQH
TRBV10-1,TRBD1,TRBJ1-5,ASTPTGADNQPQH
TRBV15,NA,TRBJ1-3,ATSRDILSGNTIY
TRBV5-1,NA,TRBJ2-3,ASSLGASSSTDTQY
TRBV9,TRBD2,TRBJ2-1,ASSLLAGGHNEQF
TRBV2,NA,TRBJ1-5,ASSEAGFRSNQPQH
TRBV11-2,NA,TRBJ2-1,ASSLTAGASYNEQF
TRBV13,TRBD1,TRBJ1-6,ASSPRTTGGNSPLH
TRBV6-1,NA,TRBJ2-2,ASSVDRLF
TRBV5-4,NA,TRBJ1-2,ASRLTGSYGYT
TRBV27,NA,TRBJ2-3,ASAISGSTDTQY
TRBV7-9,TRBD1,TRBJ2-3,ASSQTGRSTDTQY
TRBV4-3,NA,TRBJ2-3,ASSQLGTDTQY
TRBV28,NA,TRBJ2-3,ASSFFAGASTDTQY
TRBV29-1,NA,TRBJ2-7,SVGGGGKRTYEQY
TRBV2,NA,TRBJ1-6,ASSEWGTNSPLH
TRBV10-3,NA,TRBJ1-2,AISEPPGFYGYT
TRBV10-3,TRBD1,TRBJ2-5,AISDFGQGQETQY
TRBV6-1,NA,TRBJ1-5,ASSVGQSHQPQH
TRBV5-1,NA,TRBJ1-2,ASSLVPSLYGYT
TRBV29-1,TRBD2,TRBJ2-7,SVVIAGLYEQY
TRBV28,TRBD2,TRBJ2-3,ASSAAGDRTDTQY
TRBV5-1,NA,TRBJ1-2,ASSLVADKNYGYT
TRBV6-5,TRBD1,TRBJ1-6,ASSTGRQGGSPLH
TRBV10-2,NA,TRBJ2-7,ASSEFSLNGEQY
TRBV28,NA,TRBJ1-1,ASSLGWGNTEAF
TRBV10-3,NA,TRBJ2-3,AISALDTQY
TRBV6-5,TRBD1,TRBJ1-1,ASSRTGMNTEAF
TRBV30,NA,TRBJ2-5,AWSTGTLKETQY
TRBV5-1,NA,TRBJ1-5,ASSLRDSSNQPQH
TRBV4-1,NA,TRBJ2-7,ASSQVGGLGEQY
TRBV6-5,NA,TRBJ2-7,ASSSTGNSYEQY
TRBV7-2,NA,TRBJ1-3,ASSSPPGQRTGNTIY
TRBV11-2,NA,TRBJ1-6,ASSLRAGYNSPLH
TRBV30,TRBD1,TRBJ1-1,AWSRDRRRTEAF
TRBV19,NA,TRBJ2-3,ASSIDWSADTQY
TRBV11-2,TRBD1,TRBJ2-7,ASSLGTSGQGLY
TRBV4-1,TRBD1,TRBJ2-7,ASSPGTGGLYEQY